Here is one TCR beta chain with its context. Its antigen is still unknown. Both TRBC1 and TRBC2 were covered by a beta constant-region primer of two equimolar oligonucleotides. Nested alpha and beta constant-region primers with the SP2 primer drove four PCR rounds on ligated cDNA. TCRdb reprocessed the UMI-ligation and nested PCR reads with MiXCR, giving one entry per CDR3 protein. Of over 110,000 distinct CDR3 sequences in the sample, under 25% were seen once. CMV status came from CD4+ IFNgamma after overnight CMV lysate stimulation. Cells stained for CD3, CD4, CD8, CD45RA, CD27 and viability were sorted into four CD45RA/CD27 subsets. The entry originates in a study of naive and memory T cell subsets. General study points: RNA-based TCR counts may shift with T cell activation and differentiation. From naive to CM, EM and EMRA, diversity decreased and Gini increased. Possibly reflecting memory cells re-expressing CD45RA, a few larger clonotypes occurred in naive repertoires, especially CD8.

The source is a human donor in good health. The sample comprised naive CD8+ T cells from blood.

CDR3 DNA: TGCGCCAGCAGCCAAGATAATTACCAAACGAACACCGGGGAGCTGTTTTTT. Translated, it gives CASSQDNYQTNTGELFF. This chain joins TRBV4-3 and TRBJ2-2, with D hard to call. Germline assignment: CDR1 LGHNA and CDR2 YSLEER. Trimming shortened V by 0 bases and J by 0 bases, and 11 bases separated the two germline ends. CDR3 length: 17 amino acids.